This paragraph covers one T cell receptor beta chain sequence. The sample belongs to a study of T cell responses to AZD1222 COVID-19 vaccine. CDR3 length: 15 residues. Germline V gene lookup returns CDR1 MNHEY and CDR2 SVGAGI. Trimming removed 3 bases at V and 10 bases at J, with 16 bases between. Generated by immunoSEQ multiplex PCR, the TCRdb table keeps only in-frame clones and is missing some. The sample has about 120,000 clones; around 90% are singletons. Sequenced material: peripheral blood, taken on day 0 of MenACWY control vaccination. This chain connects TRBV6-5 to TRBJ1-6, with D possibly matching TRBD1 (5 bases). The TCR originated in an adult in good health. The CDR3 bases are TGTGCCAGCAGTTATATGGGGCAGGGCCGATCACCCCTCCACTTT. Its translation: CASSYMGQGRSPLHF.